This T cell receptor (beta chain) was captured by sequencing in a study of blood T cell repertoires in COVID-19. Study details: The samples span acute and convalescent COVID-19 from the United States, Italy and Spain.

Measured with immunoSEQ multiplex PCR; TCRdb has only the in-frame clones, and not every one. This sample has a few hundred thousand clones, with about 81% found just once. Two consecutive negative NP/OP PCR tests, clearance, or resolved symptoms defined Cohort 3 recovery. From germline, CDR1 is LNHNV and CDR2 YYDKDF (reference sequence). This CDR3 spans 15 amino acids. Trimming removed 2 bases from V and 0 bases from J, with 5 bases in between. Sequencing was performed on PBMCs or T cells enriched from blood (not recorded which). This sequence joins TRBV15 and TRBJ2-6; D may be TRBD2 (5 bases). This sequence originates from a man aged 40-50 years who had recovered from COVID-19. CDR3 protein: CATSRRGSGANVLTF. The CDR3 region has the DNA TGTGCCACCAGCAGACGGGGCTCTGGGGCCAACGTCCTGACTTTC.